The T cell receptor beta chain described here comes from a study of shared clonotypes between healthy human individuals. Assay execution took place at the deep level. Every subset's genomic DNA went evenly onto several immunoSEQ plates. TCRdb's copy holds only in-frame clones and misses some; the assay was immunoSEQ multiplex PCR. Altogether under 2,500,000 clones are present, around 95% being singletons, with the ten largest covering approximately 0.13%. The donor population consisted of healthy HIV-negative adults with no recent acute infections or vaccinations. As regards this clone: No antigen is known for it.

Study-level points and caveats: Shared clonotypes: approximately 5.3% naive CD4, roughly 3.5% naive CD8, around 2.2% memory CD4, under 0.45% memory CD8.

The TCR comes from a man younger than 35 in good health. The material sequenced was naive CD4+ T cells sorted from blood. The subset here: CD45RA+ positively selected.

The CDR3 sequence is CASSLKSGSANIQYF. CDR3 in DNA: TGTGCCAGCAGCTTGAAGTCGGGCAGCGCAAACATTCAGTACTTC. The chain has TRBV5-6 and TRBJ2-4; D unclear. CDR3 length: 15 amino acids. With 1 base removed from V and 6 bases from J, the gap between germline ends came to 14 bases. Germline loops: CDR1 SGHDT, CDR2 YYEEEE.